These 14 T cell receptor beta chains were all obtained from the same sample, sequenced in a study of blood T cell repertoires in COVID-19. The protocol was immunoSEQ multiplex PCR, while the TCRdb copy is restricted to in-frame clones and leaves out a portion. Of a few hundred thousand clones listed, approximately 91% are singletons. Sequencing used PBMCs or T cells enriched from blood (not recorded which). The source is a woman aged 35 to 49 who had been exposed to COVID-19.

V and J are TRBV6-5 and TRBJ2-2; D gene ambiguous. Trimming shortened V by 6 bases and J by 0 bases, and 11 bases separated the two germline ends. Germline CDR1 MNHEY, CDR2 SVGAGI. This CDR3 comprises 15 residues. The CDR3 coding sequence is TGTGCCAGCAGCACGGTTGAATCGAACACCGGGGAGCTGTTTTTT. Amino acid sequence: CASSTVESNTGELFF.

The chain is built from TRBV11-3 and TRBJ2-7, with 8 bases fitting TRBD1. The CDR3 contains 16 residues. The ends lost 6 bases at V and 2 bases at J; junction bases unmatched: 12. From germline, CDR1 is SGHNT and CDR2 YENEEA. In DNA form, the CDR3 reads TGTGCCAGCAGTCGGTATCTAGGACAGGGCGCCTACGAGCAGTACTTC. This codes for CASSRYLGQGAYEQYF.

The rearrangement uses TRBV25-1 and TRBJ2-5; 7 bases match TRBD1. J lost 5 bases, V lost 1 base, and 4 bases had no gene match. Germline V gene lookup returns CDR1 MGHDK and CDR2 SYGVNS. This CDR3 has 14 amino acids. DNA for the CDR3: TGTGCCAGCAGTGAATTAGGGGGCCAGGAGACCCAGTACTTC. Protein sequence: CASSELGGQETQYF.

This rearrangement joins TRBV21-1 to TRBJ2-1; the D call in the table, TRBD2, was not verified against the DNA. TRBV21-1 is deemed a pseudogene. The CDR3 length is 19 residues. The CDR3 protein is CASSKSQRGQRGYYNEQFF. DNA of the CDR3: TGTGCCAGCAGCAAGTCCCAGCGGGGGCAGCGGGGATACTACAATGAGCAGTTCTTC.

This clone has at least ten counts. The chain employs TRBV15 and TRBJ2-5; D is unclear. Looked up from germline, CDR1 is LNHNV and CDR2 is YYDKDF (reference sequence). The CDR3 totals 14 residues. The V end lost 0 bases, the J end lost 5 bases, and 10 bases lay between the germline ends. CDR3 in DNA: TGTGCCACCAGCAGAGATTTGAGTGATGAGACCCAGTACTTC. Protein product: CATSRDLSDETQYF.

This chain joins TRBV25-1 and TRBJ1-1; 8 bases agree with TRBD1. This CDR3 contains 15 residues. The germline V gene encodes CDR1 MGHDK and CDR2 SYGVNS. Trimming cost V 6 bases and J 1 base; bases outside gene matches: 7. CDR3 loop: CASRKTGAGNTEAFF. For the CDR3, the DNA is TGTGCCAGCAGAAAGACAGGGGCCGGGAACACTGAAGCTTTCTTT.

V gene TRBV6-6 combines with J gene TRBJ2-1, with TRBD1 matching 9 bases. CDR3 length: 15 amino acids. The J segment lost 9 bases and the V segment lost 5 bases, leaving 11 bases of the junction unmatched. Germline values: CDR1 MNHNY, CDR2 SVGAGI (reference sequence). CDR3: CASSRPGTGRREQFF. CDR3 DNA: TGTGCCAGCAGTCGTCCCGGGACAGGGCGGCGTGAGCAGTTCTTC.

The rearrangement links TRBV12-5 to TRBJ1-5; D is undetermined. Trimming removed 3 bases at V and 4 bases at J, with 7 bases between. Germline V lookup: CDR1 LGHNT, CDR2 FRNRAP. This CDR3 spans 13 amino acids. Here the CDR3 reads CASGLYGNQPQHF. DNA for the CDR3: TGTGCTAGTGGTTTATACGGGAATCAGCCCCAGCATTTT.

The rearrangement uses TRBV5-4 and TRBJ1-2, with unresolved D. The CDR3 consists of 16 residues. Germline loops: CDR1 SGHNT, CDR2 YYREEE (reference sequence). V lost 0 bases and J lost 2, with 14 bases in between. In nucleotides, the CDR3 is TGTGCCAGCAGCTTGGCGTTACGGGGAGTCAACTATGGCTACACCTTC. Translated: CASSLALRGVNYGYTF.

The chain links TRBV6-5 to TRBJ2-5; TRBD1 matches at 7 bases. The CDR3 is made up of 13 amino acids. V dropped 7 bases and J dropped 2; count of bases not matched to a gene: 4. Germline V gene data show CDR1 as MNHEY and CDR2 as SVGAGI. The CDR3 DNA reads TGTGCCAGCATTCCGGGACAGCAAGAGACCCAGTACTTC. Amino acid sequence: CASIPGQQETQYF.

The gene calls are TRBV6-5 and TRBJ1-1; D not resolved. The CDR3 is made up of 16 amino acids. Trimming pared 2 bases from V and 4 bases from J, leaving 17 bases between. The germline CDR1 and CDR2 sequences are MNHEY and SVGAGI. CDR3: CASSYATGPAGTEAFF. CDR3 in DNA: TGTGCCAGCAGTTACGCCACCGGCCCGGCGGGCACTGAAGCTTTCTTT.

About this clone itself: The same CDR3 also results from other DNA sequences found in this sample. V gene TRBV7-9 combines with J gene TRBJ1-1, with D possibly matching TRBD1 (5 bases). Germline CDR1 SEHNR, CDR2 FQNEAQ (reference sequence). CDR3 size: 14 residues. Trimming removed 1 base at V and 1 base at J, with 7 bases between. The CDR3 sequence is CASSLVGENTEAFF. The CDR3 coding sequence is TGTGCCAGCAGCTTAGTAGGGGAGAACACTGAAGCTTTCTTT.

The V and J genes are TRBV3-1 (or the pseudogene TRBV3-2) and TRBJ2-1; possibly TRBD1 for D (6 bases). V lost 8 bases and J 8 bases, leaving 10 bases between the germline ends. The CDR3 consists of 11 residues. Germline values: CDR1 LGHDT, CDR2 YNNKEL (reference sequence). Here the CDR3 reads CASGRGYEQFF. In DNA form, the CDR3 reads TGTGCCAGCGGAAGGGGGTATGAGCAGTTCTTC.

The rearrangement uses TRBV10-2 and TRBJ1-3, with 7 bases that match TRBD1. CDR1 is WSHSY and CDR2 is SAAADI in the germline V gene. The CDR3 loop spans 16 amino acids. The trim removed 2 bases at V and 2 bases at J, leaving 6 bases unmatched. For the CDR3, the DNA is TGCGCCAGCAGTGAGGGAAAGGGGGCAGCTGGAAACACCATATATTTT. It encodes CASSEGKGAAGNTIYF.